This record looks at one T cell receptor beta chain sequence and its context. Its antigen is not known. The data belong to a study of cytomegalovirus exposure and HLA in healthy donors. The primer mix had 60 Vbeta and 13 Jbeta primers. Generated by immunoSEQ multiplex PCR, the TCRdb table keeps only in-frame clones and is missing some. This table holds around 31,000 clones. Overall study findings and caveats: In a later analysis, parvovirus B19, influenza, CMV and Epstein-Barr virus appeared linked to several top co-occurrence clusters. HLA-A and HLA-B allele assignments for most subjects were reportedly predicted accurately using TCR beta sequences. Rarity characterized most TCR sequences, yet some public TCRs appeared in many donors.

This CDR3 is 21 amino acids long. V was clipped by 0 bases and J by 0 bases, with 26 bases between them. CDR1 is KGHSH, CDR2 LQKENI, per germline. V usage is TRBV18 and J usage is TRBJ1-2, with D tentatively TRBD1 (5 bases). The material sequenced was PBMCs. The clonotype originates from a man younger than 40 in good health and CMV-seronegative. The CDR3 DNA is TGTGCCAGCTCACCACCGACCTCGACATCGACAGTCTTGGAAGCTAACTATGGCTACACCTTC. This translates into CASSPPTSTSTVLEANYGYTF.